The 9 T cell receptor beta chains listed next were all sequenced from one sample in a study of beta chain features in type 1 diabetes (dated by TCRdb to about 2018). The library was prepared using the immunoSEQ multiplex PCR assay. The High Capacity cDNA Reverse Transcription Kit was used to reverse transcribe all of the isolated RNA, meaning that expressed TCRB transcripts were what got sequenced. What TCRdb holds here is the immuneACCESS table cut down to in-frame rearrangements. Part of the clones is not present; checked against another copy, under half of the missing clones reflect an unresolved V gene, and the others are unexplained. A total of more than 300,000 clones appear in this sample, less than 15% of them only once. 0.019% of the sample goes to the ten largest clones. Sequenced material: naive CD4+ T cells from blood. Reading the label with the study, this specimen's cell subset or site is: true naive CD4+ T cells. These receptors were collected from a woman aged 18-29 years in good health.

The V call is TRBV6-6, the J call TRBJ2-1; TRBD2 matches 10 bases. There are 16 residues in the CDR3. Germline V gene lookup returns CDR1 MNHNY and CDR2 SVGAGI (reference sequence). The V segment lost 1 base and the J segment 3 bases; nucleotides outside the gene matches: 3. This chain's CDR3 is CASSYYLAGVYNEQFF. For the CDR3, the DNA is TGTGCCAGCAGTTACTATCTAGCGGGAGTCTACAATGAGCAGTTCTTC.

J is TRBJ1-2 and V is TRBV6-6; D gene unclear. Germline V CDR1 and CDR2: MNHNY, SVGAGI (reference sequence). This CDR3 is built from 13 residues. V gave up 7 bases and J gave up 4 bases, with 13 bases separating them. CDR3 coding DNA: TGTGCCAGCACCGAGGGTTTCTCCTATGGCTACACCTTC. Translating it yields CASTEGFSYGYTF.

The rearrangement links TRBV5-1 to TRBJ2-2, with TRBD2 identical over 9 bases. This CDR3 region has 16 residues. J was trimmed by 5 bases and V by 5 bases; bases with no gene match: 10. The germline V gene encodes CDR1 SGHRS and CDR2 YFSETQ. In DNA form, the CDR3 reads TGCGCCAGCAGTCCACCCCGGCTAGCGGGAACCGGGGAGCTGTTTTTT. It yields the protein CASSPPRLAGTGELFF. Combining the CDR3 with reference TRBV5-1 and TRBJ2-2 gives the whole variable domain KAGVTQTPRYLIKTRGQQVTLSCSPISGHRSVSWYQQTPGQGLQFLFEYFSETQRNKGNFPGRFSGRQFSNSRSEMNVSTLELGDSALYLCASSPPRLAGTGELFFGEGSRLTVL.

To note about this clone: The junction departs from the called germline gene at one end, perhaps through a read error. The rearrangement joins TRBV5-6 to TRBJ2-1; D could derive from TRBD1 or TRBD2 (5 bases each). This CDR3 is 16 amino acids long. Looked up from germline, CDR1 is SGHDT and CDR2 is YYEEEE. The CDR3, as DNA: TGTGCCAGCACCTTGGGGGAGTTAAGACGGGGCAATGAGCAGTTCTTC. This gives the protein CASTLGELRRGNEQFF.

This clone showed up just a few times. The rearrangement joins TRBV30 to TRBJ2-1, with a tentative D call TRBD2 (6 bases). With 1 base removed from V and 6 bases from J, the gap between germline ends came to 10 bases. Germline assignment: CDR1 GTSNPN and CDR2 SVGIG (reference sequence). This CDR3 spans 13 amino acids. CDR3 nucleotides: TGTGCCTGGAGTGCGTGGGAGGCCAATGAGCAGTTCTTC. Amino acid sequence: CAWSAWEANEQFF.

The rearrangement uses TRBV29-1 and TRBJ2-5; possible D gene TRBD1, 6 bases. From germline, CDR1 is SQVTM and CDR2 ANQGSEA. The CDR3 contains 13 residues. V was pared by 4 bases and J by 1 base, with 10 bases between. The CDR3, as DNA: TGCAGCGTTGGAAGGGGGTTCCAAGAGACCCAGTACTTC. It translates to CSVGRGFQETQYF.

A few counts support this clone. This CDR3 is CASSPYAGETQYF. CDR3 nucleotide sequence: TGTGCCAGCAGTCCCTACGCGGGAGAGACCCAGTACTTC. The V and J genes are TRBV28 and TRBJ2-5; perhaps TRBD2 as D (5 bases). This CDR3 has 13 amino acids. Per germline, CDR1 MDHEN and CDR2 SYDVKM. Trimming removed 5 bases from V and 4 bases from J, with 11 bases in between.

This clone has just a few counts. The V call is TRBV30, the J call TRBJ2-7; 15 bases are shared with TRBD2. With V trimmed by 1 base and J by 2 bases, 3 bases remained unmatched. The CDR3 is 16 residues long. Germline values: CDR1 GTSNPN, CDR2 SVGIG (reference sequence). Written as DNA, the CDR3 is TGTGCCTGGAGTGGGACTAGCGGGAGGGCCGCCTACGAGCAGTACTTC. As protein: CAWSGTSGRAAYEQYF.

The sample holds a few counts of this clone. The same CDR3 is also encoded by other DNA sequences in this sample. DNA for the CDR3: TGTGCCAGCAGCAGCAGGGGGCTGGCCACCGGGGAGCTGTTTTTT. Amino acid sequence: CASSSRGLATGELFF. The chain couples TRBV7-2 to TRBJ2-2, with 8 bases that match TRBD1. This CDR3 spans 15 amino acids. Germline CDR1 and CDR2: SGHTA and FQGNSA. Trimming took 5 bases from V and 4 from J; bases not matched to a gene: 6.